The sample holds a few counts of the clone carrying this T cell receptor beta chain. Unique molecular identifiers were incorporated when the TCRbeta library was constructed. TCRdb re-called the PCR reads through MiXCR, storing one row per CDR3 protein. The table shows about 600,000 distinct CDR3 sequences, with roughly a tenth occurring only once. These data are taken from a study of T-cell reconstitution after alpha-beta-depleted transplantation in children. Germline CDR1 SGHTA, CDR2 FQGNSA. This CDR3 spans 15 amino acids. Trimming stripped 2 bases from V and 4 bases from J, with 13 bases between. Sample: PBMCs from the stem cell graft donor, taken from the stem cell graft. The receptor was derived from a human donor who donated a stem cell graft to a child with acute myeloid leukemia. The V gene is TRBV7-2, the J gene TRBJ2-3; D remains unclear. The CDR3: CASSLNPLGPDTQYF. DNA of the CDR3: TGTGCCAGCAGCTTAAACCCCCTAGGGCCAGATACGCAGTATTTT.